The text below deals with one TCR beta chain. Its matching antigen is unknown. Unmatched junction bases numbered 8, after V lost 0 bases and J lost 3 bases. The CDR3 is made up of 16 amino acids. In germline, CDR1 is SGHNT, CDR2 YYREEE (reference sequence). The data are from a study of CD8 T cell repertoires and HIV-1 epitope variants. Study summary: Separate wells received one of Twenty-five Gag or Nef variant peptides. Enriched T cells were co-cultured with equal autologous T cell-negative cells.

Measured with immunoSEQ multiplex PCR; TCRdb has only the in-frame clones, and not every one. In the table there are about 5,600 clones, around three fifths of which are singletons. The chain uses TRBV5-4 and TRBJ2-7, with 8 positions matching TRBD2. Sequenced material: cultured CD8+ T cells derived from PBMCs. The receptor comes from a male donor with HIV. The CDR3: CASSLAASGPNYEQYF. The CDR3 bases are TGTGCCAGCAGCTTGGCGGCTAGCGGGCCTAACTACGAGCAGTACTTC.